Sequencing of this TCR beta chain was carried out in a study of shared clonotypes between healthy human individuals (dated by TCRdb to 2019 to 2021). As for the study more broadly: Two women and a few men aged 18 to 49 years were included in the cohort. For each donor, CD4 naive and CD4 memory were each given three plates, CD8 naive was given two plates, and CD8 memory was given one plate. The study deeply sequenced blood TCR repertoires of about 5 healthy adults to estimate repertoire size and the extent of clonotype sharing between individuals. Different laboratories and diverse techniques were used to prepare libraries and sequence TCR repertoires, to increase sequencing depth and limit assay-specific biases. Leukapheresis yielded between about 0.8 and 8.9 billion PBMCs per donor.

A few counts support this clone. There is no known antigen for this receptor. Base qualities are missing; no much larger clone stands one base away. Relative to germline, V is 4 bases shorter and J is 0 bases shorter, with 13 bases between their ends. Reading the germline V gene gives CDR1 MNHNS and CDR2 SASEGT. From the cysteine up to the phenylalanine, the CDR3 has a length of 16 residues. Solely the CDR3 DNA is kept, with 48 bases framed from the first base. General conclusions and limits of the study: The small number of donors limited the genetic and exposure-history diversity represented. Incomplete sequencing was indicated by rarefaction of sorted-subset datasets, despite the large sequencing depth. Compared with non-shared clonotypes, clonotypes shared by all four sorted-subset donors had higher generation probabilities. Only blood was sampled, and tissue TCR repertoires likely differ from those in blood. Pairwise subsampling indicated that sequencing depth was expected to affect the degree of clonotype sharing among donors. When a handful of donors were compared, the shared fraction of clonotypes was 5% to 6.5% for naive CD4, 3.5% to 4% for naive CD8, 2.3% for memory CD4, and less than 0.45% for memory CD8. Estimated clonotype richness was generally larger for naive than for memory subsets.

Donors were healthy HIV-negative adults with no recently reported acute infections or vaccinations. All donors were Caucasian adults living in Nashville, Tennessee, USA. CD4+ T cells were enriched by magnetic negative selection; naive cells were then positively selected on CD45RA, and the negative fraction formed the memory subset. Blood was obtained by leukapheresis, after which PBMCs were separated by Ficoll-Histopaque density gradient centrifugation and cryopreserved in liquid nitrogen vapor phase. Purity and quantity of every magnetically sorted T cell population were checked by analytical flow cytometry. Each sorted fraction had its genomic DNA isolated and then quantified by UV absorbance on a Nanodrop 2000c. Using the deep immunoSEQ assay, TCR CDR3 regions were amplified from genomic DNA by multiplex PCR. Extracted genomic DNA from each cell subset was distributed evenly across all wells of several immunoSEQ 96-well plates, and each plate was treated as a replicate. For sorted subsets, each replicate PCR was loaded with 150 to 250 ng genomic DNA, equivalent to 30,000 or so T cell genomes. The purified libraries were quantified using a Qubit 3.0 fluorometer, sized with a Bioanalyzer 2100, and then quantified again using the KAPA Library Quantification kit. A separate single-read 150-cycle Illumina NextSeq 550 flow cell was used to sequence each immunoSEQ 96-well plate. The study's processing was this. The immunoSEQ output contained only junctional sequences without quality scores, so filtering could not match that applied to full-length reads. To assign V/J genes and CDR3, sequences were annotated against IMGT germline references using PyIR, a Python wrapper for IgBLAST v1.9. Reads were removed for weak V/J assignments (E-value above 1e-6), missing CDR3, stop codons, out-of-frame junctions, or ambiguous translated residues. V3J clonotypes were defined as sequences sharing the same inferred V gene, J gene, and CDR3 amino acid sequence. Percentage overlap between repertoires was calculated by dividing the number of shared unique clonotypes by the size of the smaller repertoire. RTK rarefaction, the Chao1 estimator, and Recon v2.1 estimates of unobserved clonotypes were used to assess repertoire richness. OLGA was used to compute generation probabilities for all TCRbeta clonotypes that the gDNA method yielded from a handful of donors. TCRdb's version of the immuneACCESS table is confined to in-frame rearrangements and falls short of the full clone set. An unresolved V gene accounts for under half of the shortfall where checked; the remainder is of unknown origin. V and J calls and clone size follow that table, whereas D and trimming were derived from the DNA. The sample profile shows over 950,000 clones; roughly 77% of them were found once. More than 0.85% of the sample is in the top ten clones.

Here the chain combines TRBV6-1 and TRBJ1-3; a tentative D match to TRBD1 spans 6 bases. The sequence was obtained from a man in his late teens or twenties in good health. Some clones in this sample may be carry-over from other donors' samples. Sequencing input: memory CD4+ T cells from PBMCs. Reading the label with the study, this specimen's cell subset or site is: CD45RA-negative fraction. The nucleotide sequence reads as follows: TGTGCCAGCAGTGGGACAGTCCCCTTCTCTGGAAACACCATATATTTT. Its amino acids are CASSGTVPFSGNTIYF.